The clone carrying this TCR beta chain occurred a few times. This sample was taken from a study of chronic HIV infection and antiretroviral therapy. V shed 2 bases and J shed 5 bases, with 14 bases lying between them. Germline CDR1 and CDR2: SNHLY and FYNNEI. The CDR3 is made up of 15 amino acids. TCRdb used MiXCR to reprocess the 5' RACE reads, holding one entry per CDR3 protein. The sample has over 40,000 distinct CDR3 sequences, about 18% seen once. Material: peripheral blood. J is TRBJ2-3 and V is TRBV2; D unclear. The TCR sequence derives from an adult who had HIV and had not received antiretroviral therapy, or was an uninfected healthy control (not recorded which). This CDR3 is CASSETRLNLDTQYF. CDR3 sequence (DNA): TGTGCCAGCAGTGAAACGCGGCTAAATTTAGATACGCAGTATTTT.